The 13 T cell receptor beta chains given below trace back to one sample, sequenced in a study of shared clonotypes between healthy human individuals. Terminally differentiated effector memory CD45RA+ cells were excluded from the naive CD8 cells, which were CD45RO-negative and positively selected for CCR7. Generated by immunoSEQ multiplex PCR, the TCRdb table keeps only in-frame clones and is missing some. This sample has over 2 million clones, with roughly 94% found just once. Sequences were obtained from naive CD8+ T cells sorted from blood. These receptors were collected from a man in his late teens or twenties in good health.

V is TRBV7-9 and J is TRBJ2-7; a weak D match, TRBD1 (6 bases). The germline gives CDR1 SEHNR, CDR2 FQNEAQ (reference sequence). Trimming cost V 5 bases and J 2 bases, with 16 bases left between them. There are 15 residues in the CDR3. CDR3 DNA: TGTGCCAGCAGCCCGAGTAAGGGACAACCCTACGAGCAGTACTTC. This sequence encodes CASSPSKGQPYEQYF.

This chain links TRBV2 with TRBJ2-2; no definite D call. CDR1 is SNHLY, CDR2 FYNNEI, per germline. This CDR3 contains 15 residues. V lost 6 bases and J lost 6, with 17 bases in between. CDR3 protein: CASRGVTDMPGELFF. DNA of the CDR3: TGTGCCAGCAGAGGTGTAACAGACATGCCCGGGGAGCTGTTTTTT.

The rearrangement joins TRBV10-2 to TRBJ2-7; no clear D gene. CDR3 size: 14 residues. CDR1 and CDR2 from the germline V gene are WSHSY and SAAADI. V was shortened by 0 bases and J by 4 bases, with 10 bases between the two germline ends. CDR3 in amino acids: CASSESTGLYEQYF. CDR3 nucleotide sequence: TGCGCCAGCAGTGAGTCGACTGGGCTGTACGAGCAGTACTTC.

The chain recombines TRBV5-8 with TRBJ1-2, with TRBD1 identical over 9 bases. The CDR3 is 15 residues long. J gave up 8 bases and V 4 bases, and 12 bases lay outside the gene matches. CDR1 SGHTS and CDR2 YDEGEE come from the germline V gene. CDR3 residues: CASSPADRGIGGYTF. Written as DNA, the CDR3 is TGTGCCAGCAGCCCAGCAGACAGGGGGATTGGAGGCTACACCTTC.

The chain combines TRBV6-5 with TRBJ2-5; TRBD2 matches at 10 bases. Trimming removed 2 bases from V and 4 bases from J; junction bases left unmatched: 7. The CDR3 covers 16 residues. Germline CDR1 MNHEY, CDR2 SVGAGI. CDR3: CASSYTLAGAGETQYF. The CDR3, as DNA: TGTGCCAGCAGTTACACTCTAGCGGGGGCAGGAGAGACCCAGTACTTC.

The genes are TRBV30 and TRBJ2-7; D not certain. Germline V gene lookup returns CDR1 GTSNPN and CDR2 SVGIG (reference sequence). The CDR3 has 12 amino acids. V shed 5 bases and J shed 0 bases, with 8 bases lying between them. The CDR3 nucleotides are TGTGCCTGGGGCAGCGACTCCTACGAGCAGTACTTC. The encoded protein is CAWGSDSYEQYF.

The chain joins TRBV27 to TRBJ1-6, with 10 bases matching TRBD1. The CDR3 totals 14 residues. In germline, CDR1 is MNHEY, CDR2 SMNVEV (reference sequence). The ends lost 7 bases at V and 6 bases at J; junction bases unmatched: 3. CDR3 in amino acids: CASTGQGSNSPLHF. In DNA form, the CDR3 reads TGTGCCAGCACGGGACAGGGGAGTAATTCACCCCTCCACTTT.

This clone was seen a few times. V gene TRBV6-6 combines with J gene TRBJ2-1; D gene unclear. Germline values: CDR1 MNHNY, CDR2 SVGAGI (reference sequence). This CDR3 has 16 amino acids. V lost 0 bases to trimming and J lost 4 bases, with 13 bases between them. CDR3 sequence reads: CASSYSILPPYNEQFF. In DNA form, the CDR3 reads TGTGCCAGCAGTTACTCGATTTTGCCTCCATACAATGAGCAGTTCTTC.

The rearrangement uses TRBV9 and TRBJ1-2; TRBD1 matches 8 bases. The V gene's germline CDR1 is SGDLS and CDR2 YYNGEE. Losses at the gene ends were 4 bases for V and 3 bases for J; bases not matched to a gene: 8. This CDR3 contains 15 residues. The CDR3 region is CASSSRQGSDYGYTF. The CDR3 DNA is TGTGCCAGCAGCTCTCGACAGGGGTCTGACTATGGCTACACCTTC.

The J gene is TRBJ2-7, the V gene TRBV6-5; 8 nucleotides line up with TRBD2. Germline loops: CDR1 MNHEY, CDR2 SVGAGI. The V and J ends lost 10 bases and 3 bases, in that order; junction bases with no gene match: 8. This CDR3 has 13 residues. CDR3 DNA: TGTGCCACCCAGTTTAGCGGGGACTACGAGCAGTACTTC. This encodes CATQFSGDYEQYF.

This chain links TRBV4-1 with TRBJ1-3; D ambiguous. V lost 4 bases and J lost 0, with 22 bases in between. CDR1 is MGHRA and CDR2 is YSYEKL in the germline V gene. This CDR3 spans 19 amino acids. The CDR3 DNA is TGCGCCAGCAGCCCACCCCCGGCCGGACGATGGAGCTCTGGAAACACCATATATTTT. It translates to CASSPPPAGRWSSGNTIYF.

In DNA, the CDR3 is TGTGCCAGTGACAGGTACCAAGAGACCCAGTACTTC. Translation: CASDRYQETQYF. V usage is TRBV2 and J usage is TRBJ2-5, with D perhaps matching TRBD1 (6 bases). The germline V gene has CDR1 SNHLY and CDR2 FYNNEI. This CDR3 is built from 12 residues. V shed 9 bases and J shed 0 bases, with 8 bases lying between them.

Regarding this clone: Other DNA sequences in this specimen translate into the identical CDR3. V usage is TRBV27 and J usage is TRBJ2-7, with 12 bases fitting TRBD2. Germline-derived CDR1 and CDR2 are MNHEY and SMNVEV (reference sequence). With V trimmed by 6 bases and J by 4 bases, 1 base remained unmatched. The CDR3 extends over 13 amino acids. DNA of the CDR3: TGTGCCAGCAGACTAGCGGGGGGTTACGAGCAGTACTTC. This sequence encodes CASRLAGGYEQYF.